The sequence of this T cell receptor beta chain was determined in a study of shared clonotypes between healthy human individuals. Turning to the study itself: The donors, two women and a few men, were aged 18 to 49. CD4 naive and memory got three plates each, CD8 naive two, CD8 memory one.

Over several immunoSEQ plates, each subset's genomic DNA was distributed in even portions. Sequenced by immunoSEQ multiplex PCR; TCRdb stores in-frame clones only, minus some. The sample lists about 2.3 million clones; approximately 93% were seen once. In the case of this clone: An end of the junction differs from the germline gene, which may be a read error.

Germline CDR1 reads MNHNS; CDR2 reads SASEGT. CDR3 length: 16 amino acids. The source of this sequence is a man between 18 and 29 years old in good health. Some clones in this sample may be carry-over from other donors' samples. Sequencing was performed on naive CD4+ T cells from PBMCs. As for subset: CD45RA+ positively selected. The J gene is TRBJ1-3, the V gene TRBV6-1, with D hard to call. Here the CDR3 DNA reads TGTGCCAGCAGTGATAAAGACGGGATACCTGGTAACACCATATATTTT. The encoded protein is CASSDKDGIPGNTIYF.